This T cell receptor beta chain was observed in a study of shared T cell receptors in the human thymus. V lost 3 bases, J lost 4 bases, and 5 bases stayed unmatched. This CDR3 is built from 15 residues. Germline values: CDR1 MNHEY, CDR2 SMNVEV (reference sequence). The repertoire was sequenced with immunoSEQ multiplex PCR; TCRdb's copy has only in-frame clones and lacks some. The table records roughly 560,000 clones, more than 75% of them present only once. In addition, the sample was reused for a study of human thymus T cells. As that report states: Immunologically healthy infants in Finland undergoing congenital heart defect surgery were the donors. Corrective cardiac operations yielded the resected thymus tissue. Thymic and blood repertoires seemed to favor certain V and J genes. Unrelated individuals had highly overlapping thymic repertoires, as reported in related research.

The clonotype originates from a boy in the first two years of life with a congenital heart defect. The specimen was thymocytes. The rearrangement joins TRBV27 to TRBJ2-7; 11 nucleotides agree with TRBD1. The CDR3 DNA sequence: TGTGCCAGCAGTTTTCGGGACAGGGGGAGTTACGAGCAGTACTTC. It specifies CASSFRDRGSYEQYF.